These 10 T cell receptor beta chains were all obtained from the same sample, sequenced in a study of T-cell memory formation after mild COVID-19. TCRdb re-analysed the 5' RACE reads in MiXCR, keeping a single row per CDR3 protein. The sample lists more than 10,000 distinct CDR3 sequences, 13% to 15% seen once, with about 54% in the top ten. Sequencing was performed on PBMCs or a T cell subset sorted from them (not recorded which). The receptors shown here come from a man between 18 and 35 years old who had mild COVID-19 (a few samples of this study predate the infection). Cell type and time point are not known.

CDR3 in amino acids: CSARDRGGGASWDYGYTF. The CDR3 region has the DNA TGCAGTGCTAGAGATCGGGGAGGGGGCGCATCATGGGATTATGGCTACACCTTC. The rearrangement uses TRBV20-1 and TRBJ1-2, with 7 bases that match TRBD1. The trim removed 0 bases at V and 5 bases at J, leaving 18 bases unmatched. The CDR3 is made up of 18 amino acids. Germline V gene lookup returns CDR1 DFQATT and CDR2 SNEGSKA (reference sequence).

This clonotype was detected ten times or more. The chain recombines TRBV7-2 with TRBJ2-7; no definite D call. The CDR3 totals 16 residues. In germline, CDR1 is SGHTA, CDR2 FQGNSA. V was cut by 1 base and J by 1 base, with 14 bases left in between. The CDR3 reads CASSLGIVEPSYEQYF. The CDR3 DNA reads as TGTGCCAGCAGCTTAGGGATTGTCGAGCCTTCCTACGAGCAGTACTTC.

Ten or more counts support this clonotype. This rearrangement joins TRBV7-2 to TRBJ2-7; 8 nucleotides align to TRBD1. Germline V gene sequence: CDR1 SGHTA, CDR2 FQGNSA. Trimming removed 11 bases from V and 4 bases from J; junction bases left unmatched: 4. The CDR3 is 11 residues long. The CDR3 reads CAAGGWYEQYF. The CDR3 DNA sequence: TGTGCCGCAGGGGGCTGGTACGAGCAGTACTTC. Based on the CDR3 plus reference TRBV7-2 and TRBJ2-7, the full variable domain is GAGVSQSPSNKVTEKGKDVELRCDPISGHTALYWYRQSLGQGLEFLIYFQGNSAPDKSGLPSDRFSAERTGGSVSTLTIQRTQQEDSAVYLCAAGGWYEQYFGPGTRLTVT.

V and J are TRBV3-1 and TRBJ2-1, with D unclear. CDR1 is LGHDT and CDR2 is YNNKEL in the germline V gene (reference sequence). V lost 1 base and J lost 7, with 11 bases in between. CDR3 size: 14 residues. The CDR3 DNA sequence: TGTGCCAGCAGCCAAGCAGTCTATTTGAATGAGCAGTTCTTC. This sequence encodes CASSQAVYLNEQFF.

This clonotype qualifies as large. The V and J genes are TRBV20-1 and TRBJ1-2; D perhaps matches TRBD1 (5 bases). The CDR3 covers 11 residues. From germline, CDR1 is DFQATT and CDR2 SNEGSKA (reference sequence). Trimming took 5 bases from V and 4 from J, leaving 8 bases between them. For the CDR3, the DNA is TGCAGTGCTGACGACAGCTATGGCTACACCTTC. Protein sequence: CSADDSYGYTF.

The chain recombines TRBV5-1 with TRBJ2-2, with D maybe TRBD1 (5 bases). Looked up from germline, CDR1 is SGHRS and CDR2 is YFSETQ. CDR3 size: 17 residues. Trimming took off 4 bases at V and 0 bases at J, with 16 bases between the two ends. CDR3 protein: CASSKGHRDPNTGELFF. The CDR3 nucleotides are TGCGCCAGCAGCAAGGGGCACAGAGATCCGAACACCGGGGAGCTGTTTTTT.

In this sample, this clonotype turned up many times. This chain links TRBV28 with TRBJ2-5; 7 bases line up with TRBD1. J was trimmed by 4 bases and V by 2 bases; bases with no gene match: 7. The CDR3 is 15 amino acids. The germline V gene encodes CDR1 MDHEN and CDR2 SYDVKM. CDR3 nucleotide sequence: TGTGCCAGCAGTTTACTTACAGGGGTCCTAGAGACCCAGTACTTC. It specifies CASSLLTGVLETQYF.

In this sample, this clonotype turned up a few times. CDR3 in amino acids: CASSYSTEDPRGYTF. The CDR3 DNA is TGTGCCAGCAGTTACTCGACGGAGGACCCGCGGGGCTACACCTTC. J is TRBJ1-2 and V is TRBV6-6; D gene ambiguous. The CDR3 is made up of 15 amino acids. Germline CDR1 is MNHNY and CDR2 is SVGAGI (reference sequence). The V end lost 0 bases, the J end lost 8 bases, and 16 bases lay between the germline ends.

As for this clonotype: Mismatch with germline at one junction end may stem from a read error. The chain carries TRBV11-2 and TRBJ2-3, with D perhaps assigned TRBD1 or TRBD2 (6 bases each). CDR3 size: 16 residues. CDR1 and CDR2 from the germline V gene are SGHAT and FQNNGV. The CDR3 sequence: CASSSPWAGHVETQYF. The CDR3 DNA reads as TGTGCCAGCAGCTCCCCCTGGGCGGGACACGTAGAGACCCAGTACTTT.

This clonotype appeared many times. The chain joins TRBV18 to TRBJ2-2; no clear D. V gave up 5 bases and J gave up 3 bases, with 7 bases separating them. Germline V gene lookup returns CDR1 KGHSH and CDR2 LQKENI. This CDR3 has 13 residues. CDR3 residues: CASSSQDTGELFF. CDR3 nucleotide sequence: TGTGCCAGCTCATCTCAGGACACCGGGGAGCTGTTTTTT.